Listed below are T cell receptor beta chains from one sample, sequenced in a study of identical twins. TCRdb ran MiXCR on the 5' RACE reads and lists one entry per CDR3 protein. The data show approximately 410,000 distinct CDR3 sequences, less than 20% seen once. The sequenced material came from naive T cells sorted from blood. The receptors originated from a man aged 50-60 years in good health. Both conserved end residues are part of each CDR3. The order of the fields is J gene, D gene, V gene, clone size, CDR3 protein, CDR3 DNA. D genes are given only for firm matches. For some rows the clone size is stated as once, few or many, or as a class when expanded; others skip it.

j_call: TRBJ2-3
d_call: TRBD2
v_call: TRBV29-1
clone_size: .
cdr3_aa: CSVAGTSGALGDTQYF
cdr3_nt: TGCAGCGTCGCCGGGACTAGCGGGGCCTTAGGGGATACGCAGTATTTT

j_call: TRBJ1-5
d_call: .
v_call: TRBV6-2/TRBV6-3
clone_size: many
cdr3_aa: CASSSGYQPQHF
cdr3_nt: TGTGCCAGCAGTTCTGGGTATCAGCCCCAGCATTTT

j_call: TRBJ1-5
d_call: .
v_call: TRBV27
clone_size: .
cdr3_aa: CASSLTGEGQPQHF
cdr3_nt: TGTGCCAGCAGTTTAACGGGCGAAGGGCAGCCCCAGCATTTT

j_call: TRBJ1-4
d_call: TRBD1
v_call: TRBV7-9
clone_size: .
cdr3_aa: CASSGQDRINEKLFF
cdr3_nt: TGTGCCAGCAGCGGCCAGGACAGGATAAATGAAAAACTGTTTTTT

j_call: TRBJ1-2
d_call: .
v_call: TRBV7-2
clone_size: few
cdr3_aa: CASSDIPRDTYYGYTF
cdr3_nt: TGTGCCAGCAGCGATATTCCCCGGGACACATACTATGGCTACACCTTC

j_call: TRBJ2-2
d_call: .
v_call: TRBV9
clone_size: .
cdr3_aa: CASSPSGDTGELFF
cdr3_nt: TGTGCCAGCAGCCCCTCGGGAGACACCGGGGAGCTGTTTTTT

j_call: TRBJ1-3
d_call: .
v_call: TRBV6-1
clone_size: .
cdr3_aa: CASSQPGSGNTIYF
cdr3_nt: TGTGCCAGCAGCCAGCCGGGTTCCGGAAACACCATATATTTT

j_call: TRBJ1-2
d_call: .
v_call: TRBV12-3/TRBV12-4
clone_size: many
cdr3_aa: CASSFQGGYGYTF
cdr3_nt: TGTGCCAGCAGTTTTCAGGGAGGCTATGGCTACACCTTC

j_call: TRBJ1-5
d_call: TRBD1
v_call: TRBV28
clone_size: few
cdr3_aa: CASSPQGHQPQHF
cdr3_nt: TGTGCCAGCAGTCCACAGGGGCATCAGCCCCAGCATTTT

j_call: TRBJ2-1
d_call: TRBD2
v_call: TRBV20-1
clone_size: many
cdr3_aa: CSARTSGGNEQFF
cdr3_nt: TGCAGTGCTCGGACTAGCGGGGGCAATGAGCAGTTCTTC

j_call: TRBJ2-2
d_call: .
v_call: TRBV5-1
clone_size: .
cdr3_aa: CASSKDPVGSTEELFF
cdr3_nt: TGCGCCAGCAGCAAGGACCCGGTGGGAAGCACCGAGGAGCTGTTTTTT

j_call: TRBJ2-7
d_call: .
v_call: TRBV9
clone_size: few
cdr3_aa: CASSAGTPLHEQYF
cdr3_nt: TGTGCCAGCAGCGCCGGGACACCCCTCCACGAGCAGTACTTC

j_call: TRBJ2-3
d_call: TRBD2
v_call: TRBV15
clone_size: many
cdr3_aa: CATSYRAGRADTQYF
cdr3_nt: TGTGCCACCTCATACCGGGCCGGGAGGGCAGATACGCAGTATTTT

j_call: TRBJ2-1
d_call: TRBD2
v_call: TRBV10-3
clone_size: few
cdr3_aa: CAISGTSIDEQFF
cdr3_nt: TGTGCCATCAGCGGGACTAGTATCGATGAGCAGTTCTTC

j_call: TRBJ1-2
d_call: .
v_call: TRBV18
clone_size: .
cdr3_aa: CASSPPGPSLGYTF
cdr3_nt: TGTGCCAGCTCACCACCAGGCCCGTCTTTGGGCTACACCTTC

j_call: TRBJ1-5
d_call: .
v_call: TRBV5-6
clone_size: .
cdr3_aa: CASSLRGTLSNQPQHF
cdr3_nt: TGTGCCAGCAGCTTGCGTGGGACACTAAGCAATCAGCCCCAGCATTTT

j_call: TRBJ1-1
d_call: TRBD1
v_call: TRBV7-2
clone_size: few
cdr3_aa: CASTTGAAGTNTEAFF
cdr3_nt: TGTGCCAGCACCACAGGGGCGGCAGGGACGAACACTGAAGCTTTCTTT

j_call: TRBJ2-7
d_call: TRBD1
v_call: TRBV12-3/TRBV12-4
clone_size: many
cdr3_aa: CASSTRDRGSEQYF
cdr3_nt: TGTGCCAGCAGTACCCGGGACAGGGGCAGCGAGCAGTACTTC

j_call: TRBJ2-1
d_call: TRBD2
v_call: TRBV20-1
clone_size: .
cdr3_aa: CSASMLAGDRYNEQFF
cdr3_nt: TGCAGTGCTAGTATGCTAGCGGGGGATCGATACAATGAGCAGTTCTTC